This T cell receptor (beta chain) was found in a study of blood T cell repertoires in COVID-19. Across about 22 US areas, participants ranged in age from about 18 to 100 years. No more than 2 weeks before study entry, exposed participants had met a case of COVID-19. Original processing notes: It was from reference gene primer amplification that nucleated cell counts were estimated. Generated by immunoSEQ multiplex PCR, the TCRdb table keeps only in-frame clones and is missing some. D and trimming come from the DNA, and the V and J calls and clone size come from that table. Of 350,000 to 450,000 clones in the sample, 70% to 90% were seen once. Looked up from germline, CDR1 is SGHTA and CDR2 is FQGNSA. The trim removed 11 bases at V and 1 base at J, leaving 9 bases unmatched. The CDR3 is 14 residues long.

The receptor was derived from a woman younger than 30 who had been exposed to COVID-19. V gene TRBV7-2 combines with J gene TRBJ2-3, with TRBD2 matching over 7 bases. The sample was PBMCs or T cells enriched from blood (not recorded which). CDR3 DNA: TGTGCCTCAAGCGCGGGAGTTGGCACAGATACGCAGTATTTT. Protein product: CASSAGVGTDTQYF.